The 17 T cell receptor beta chains reported below all come from one sample, sequenced in a study of a mutant IDH1 vaccine in newly diagnosed glioma. The time point is: week 35, safety follow-up. In the vaccine, a single dose held 300 ug of the mutant IDH1 20-mer peptide, along with topical imiquimod. For these receptors, no antigen is known. The data were produced by immunoSEQ multiplex PCR, yet TCRdb's version contains in-frame clones alone and is incomplete. In the table there are 60,000 to 65,000 clones, roughly 79% of which are singletons. The sample was PBMCs, taken from a glioma patient whose treatment included an IDH1 peptide vaccine. These TCRs come from a middle-aged man with glioma.

The V gene is TRBV29-1, the J gene TRBJ2-7; 9 nucleotides align to TRBD1. The CDR3 extends over 12 amino acids. CDR1 is SQVTM and CDR2 is ANQGSEA in the germline V gene. Trimming cost V 6 bases and J 5 bases; bases outside gene matches: 5. The CDR3 protein is CSVAGTGHEQYF. The CDR3 DNA reads TGCAGCGTAGCTGGGACAGGGCACGAGCAGTACTTC.

The chain uses TRBV13 and TRBJ2-7; 12 bases are a match to TRBD2. The V gene's germline CDR1 is PRHDT and CDR2 FYEKMQ (reference sequence). There are 16 residues in the CDR3. V gave up 6 bases and J gave up 4 bases; unmatched junction bases: 10. CDR3 nucleotides: TGTGCCAGCAGTTCCGCGACTAGCGGGAGTTCTTACGAGCAGTACTTC. It specifies CASSSATSGSSYEQYF.

This chain joins TRBV6-1 and TRBJ1-1, with D unclear. V lost 7 bases and J 1 base, leaving 10 bases between the germline ends. CDR3 size: 13 residues. Germline lookup yields CDR1 MNHNS and CDR2 SASEGT. In DNA form, the CDR3 reads TGTGCCAGCAATCCAAGGGAGAACACTGAAGCTTTCTTT. Residues: CASNPRENTEAFF.

The chain combines TRBV29-1 with TRBJ1-1; D gene ambiguous. The V gene lost 2 bases and the J gene lost 5 bases, with 18 bases spanning the gap. Germline lookup yields CDR1 SQVTM and CDR2 ANQGSEA. The CDR3 contains 15 residues. The CDR3 protein is CSVENLDGLMTEAFF. CDR3 coding DNA: TGCAGCGTTGAAAACTTGGACGGCCTAATGACTGAAGCTTTCTTT.

This clone counts as large. In nucleotides, the CDR3 is TGTGCCTGGACTGTAGGGGCCCGCGCTGAAGCTTTCTTT. It codes for CAWTVGARAEAFF. This rearrangement joins TRBV30 to TRBJ1-1; weak D call: TRBD1 (5 bases). Germline V gene sequence: CDR1 GTSNPN, CDR2 SVGIG (reference sequence). Between the trimmed V and J ends, which lost 4 bases and 6 bases, there was a span of 15 bases. The CDR3 is 13 residues long.

V is TRBV2 and J is TRBJ2-4; D not resolved. This CDR3 spans 16 amino acids. Trimming cost V 4 bases and J 10 bases, with 23 bases left between them. The germline gives CDR1 SNHLY, CDR2 FYNNEI. CDR3 DNA: TGTGCCAGCAGTGGCGAGATTTCCCTCCTCCGTTTTATTCAGTACTTC. This encodes CASSGEISLLRFIQYF. Variable domain in full (rest from reference TRBV2 and TRBJ2-4): EPEVTQTPSHQVTQMGQEVILRCVPISNHLYFYWYRQILGQKVEFLVSFYNNEISEKSEIFDDQFSVERPDGSNFTLKIRSTKLEDSAMYFCASSGEISLLRFIQYFGAGTRLSVL.

This clone was counted once. The rearrangement uses TRBV5-1 and TRBJ2-4; maybe TRBD2 (5 bases). V shed 1 base and J shed 9 bases, with 11 bases lying between them. The CDR3 covers 13 residues. The germline gives CDR1 SGHRS, CDR2 YFSETQ. The CDR3 protein is CASSLLGRGIQYF. The CDR3 DNA is TGCGCCAGCAGCTTGTTGGGGAGAGGCATTCAGTACTTC.

J is TRBJ2-1 and V is TRBV10-2; 9 bases fit TRBD2. V lost 6 bases and J lost 3; bases outside the gene matches: 3. Per germline, CDR1 WSHSY and CDR2 SAAADI. This CDR3 region has 14 residues. Written as DNA, the CDR3 is TGCGCCAGCAGAGTAGCGGGGGTCTACAATGAGCAGTTCTTC. It yields the protein CASRVAGVYNEQFF.

The V gene is TRBV7-8, the J gene TRBJ2-5, with TRBD1 matching 12 bases. The ends lost 3 bases at V and 5 bases at J; junction bases unmatched: 7. In germline, CDR1 is SGHVS, CDR2 FQNEAQ. This CDR3 comprises 16 residues. The CDR3 coding sequence is TGTGCCAGCAGCTTGGCCGGGACAGGGGGCCGGGAGACCCAGTACTTC. Translating it yields CASSLAGTGGRETQYF.

This chain connects TRBV19 to TRBJ2-3, with TRBD2 matching 7 bases. Trimming removed 3 bases from V and 0 bases from J; junction bases left unmatched: 3. The germline CDR1 and CDR2 sequences are LNHDA and SQIVND (reference sequence). The CDR3 is 15 amino acids. The CDR3 sequence: CASSIFSGSTDTQYF. The CDR3 DNA reads TGTGCCAGTAGTATCTTTAGCGGGAGCACAGATACGCAGTATTTT.

There are a few counts of this clone. The junction and the germline gene differ at one end; a read error may be behind it. The chain combines TRBV10-3 with TRBJ1-4; D is unclear. Per the germline V gene, CDR1 is ENHRY and CDR2 is SYGVKD. The CDR3 length is 13 residues. The CDR3 here is CAISESTNEKLFF. The CDR3 DNA sequence: TGTGCCATCAGTGAGTCAACGAATGAAAAACTGTTTTTT.

This clone was counted a single time. DNA for the CDR3: TGTGCCAGCAGTTTCTTTTTCGGACTAGCGGCAGGGGGTGAGCAGTTCTTC. Translation gives CASSFFFGLAAGGEQFF. The chain joins TRBV7-9 to TRBJ2-1; TRBD2 matches 10 bases. CDR1 and CDR2 from the germline V gene are SEHNR and FQNEAQ (reference sequence). Unmatched junction bases numbered 17, after V lost 6 bases and J lost 9 bases. CDR3 length: 17 amino acids.

A few counts support this clone. The sample holds other DNA sequences that translate to the same CDR3. The rearrangement links TRBV9 to TRBJ1-5; tentative D call: TRBD1 (5 bases). This CDR3 region has 14 residues. V lost 3 bases and J 0 bases, leaving 7 bases between the germline ends. Germline-derived CDR1 and CDR2 are SGDLS and YYNGEE. The CDR3 loop is CASSGTLSNQPQHF. The CDR3 DNA reads TGTGCCAGCAGCGGGACACTTAGCAATCAGCCCCAGCATTTT.

V usage is TRBV29-1 and J usage is TRBJ1-2, with D possibly matching TRBD1 (5 bases). The CDR3 has 11 amino acids. Looked up from germline, CDR1 is SQVTM and CDR2 is ANQGSEA. Between the trimmed V and J ends, which lost 6 bases and 8 bases, there was a span of 13 bases. The CDR3 loop is CSVVQGSGYTF. The CDR3 DNA is TGCAGCGTCGTCCAGGGTAGCGGCTACACCTTC. Filled out from reference TRBV29-1 and TRBJ1-2, the complete variable domain reads SAVISQKPSRDICQRGTSLTIQCQVDSQVTMMFWYRQQPGQSLTLIATANQGSEATYESGFVIDKFPISRPNLTFSTLTVSNMSPEDSSIYLCSVVQGSGYTFGSGTRLTVV.

Concerning this clone: The junction shows a germline mismatch at one end, possibly a read error. The chain couples TRBV7-7 to TRBJ2-1; weak D call: TRBD2 (7 bases). CDR3 length: 17 amino acids. Germline CDR1 reads SSHAT; CDR2 reads FNYEAQ (reference sequence). The DNA of the CDR3 is TGTGCTAGCAGCTTAGGGCCCCTGGGGGGGCTTGGCAATGAGCAGTTCTTC. Translation gives CASSLGPLGGLGNEQFF.

This clone was counted a few times. This chain uses TRBV6-5 with TRBJ1-1, with D possibly matching TRBD1 (5 bases). Trimming shortened V by 7 bases and J by 0 bases, and 15 bases separated the two germline ends. CDR1 is MNHEY and CDR2 is SVGAGI in the germline V gene. The CDR3 totals 15 residues. The CDR3 loop is CASKPRVSMNTEAFF. CDR3 DNA: TGTGCCAGCAAGCCCAGGGTCAGCATGAACACTGAAGCTTTCTTT.

About this clone: Different DNA sequences within this sample yield the same CDR3. V is TRBV18 and J is TRBJ1-1; D unclear. This CDR3 comprises 13 residues. Trimming stripped 5 bases from V and 1 base from J, with 8 bases between. Germline loops: CDR1 KGHSH, CDR2 LQKENI. The CDR3 loop reads CASSSTGNTEAFF. In DNA, the CDR3 is TGTGCCAGCTCATCGACGGGGAACACTGAAGCTTTCTTT.